This is a list of T cell receptor beta chains from one sample in a study of T-cell reconstitution after alpha-beta-depleted transplantation in children. TCRdb passed the PCR reads through MiXCR, listing each CDR3 protein once. The repertoire holds 700,000 or so distinct CDR3 sequences, with over 10% as singletons. Sequencing used PBMCs, obtained before TCRalphabeta/CD19-depleted stem cell transplant. The receptors here all came from a girl under 10 years old with congenital amegakaryocytic thrombocytopenia, due to receive a stem cell transplant. CDR3s include the opening cysteine and the closing phenylalanine or tryptophan.

TRBJ1-1	TRBV27	CASSPPNMPNTEAFF
TRBJ2-2	TRBV5-1	CASSLEGFPGELFF
TRBJ2-1	TRBV20-1	CSADGRADTYNEQFF
TRBJ2-1	TRBV10-3	CAISEGQGSNEQFF
TRBJ2-1	TRBV20-1	CSARGGTNYNEQFF
TRBJ2-5	TRBV5-1	CASSKGLPNSVMKYF
TRBJ2-1	TRBV27	CASSLYAGEGSDEQFF
TRBJ2-1	TRBV12-3/TRBV12-4	CASSFSRGNEQLF
TRBJ2-3	TRBV20-1	CSATRLAGGNTQYF
TRBJ2-1	TRBV13	CASSGIYNEQFF
TRBJ1-3	TRBV28	CASSSAGGVTIYF
TRBJ2-3	TRBV29-1	CSVGDRAWDTQYF
TRBJ2-7	TRBV18	CASSPPAGGPGEQYF
TRBJ2-7	TRBV12-3/TRBV12-4	CASSSRVRGHEQYF
TRBJ2-7	TRBV20-1	CSAPGLAAPYEQYF
TRBJ2-7	TRBV12-3/TRBV12-4	CASTLAGGTYEQYF
TRBJ2-7	TRBV5-1	CASSLGLADYEQYF
TRBJ1-6	TRBV5-1	CASSLGTQDNSPLHF
TRBJ2-1	TRBV12-3/TRBV12-4	CAIVRGSYNEQFF
TRBJ2-6	TRBV20-1	CSASRTNSGANVLTF
TRBJ2-7	TRBV18	CASSPPENYEQYF
TRBJ2-2	TRBV19	CASSIDRDTGELFF
TRBJ2-7	TRBV30	CAWQDLSYEQYF
TRBJ2-7	TRBV29-1	CSVGDSGRKYYEQYF
TRBJ2-5	TRBV4-1	CASSQTSRETQYF